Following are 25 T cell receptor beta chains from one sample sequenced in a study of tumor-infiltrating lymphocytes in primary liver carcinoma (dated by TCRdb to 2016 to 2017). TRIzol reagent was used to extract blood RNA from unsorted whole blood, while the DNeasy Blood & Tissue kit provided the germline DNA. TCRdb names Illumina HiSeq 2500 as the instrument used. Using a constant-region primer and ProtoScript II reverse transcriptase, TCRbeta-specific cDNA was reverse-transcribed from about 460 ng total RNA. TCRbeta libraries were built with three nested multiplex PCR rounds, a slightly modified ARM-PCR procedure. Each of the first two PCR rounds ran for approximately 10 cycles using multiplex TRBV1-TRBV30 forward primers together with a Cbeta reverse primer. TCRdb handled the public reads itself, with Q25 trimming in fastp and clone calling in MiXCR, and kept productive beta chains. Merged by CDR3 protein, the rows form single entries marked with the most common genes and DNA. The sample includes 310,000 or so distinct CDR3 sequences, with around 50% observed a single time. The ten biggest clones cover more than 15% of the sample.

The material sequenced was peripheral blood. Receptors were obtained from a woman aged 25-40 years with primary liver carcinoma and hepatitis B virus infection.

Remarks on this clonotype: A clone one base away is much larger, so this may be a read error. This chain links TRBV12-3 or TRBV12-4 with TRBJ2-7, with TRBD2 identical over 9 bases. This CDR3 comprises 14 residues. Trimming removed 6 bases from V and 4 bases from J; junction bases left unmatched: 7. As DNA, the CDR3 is TGTGCCAGCAGGTCTGGCGGGAGGGGGTACGAGCAGTACTTC. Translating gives CASRSGGRGYEQYF.

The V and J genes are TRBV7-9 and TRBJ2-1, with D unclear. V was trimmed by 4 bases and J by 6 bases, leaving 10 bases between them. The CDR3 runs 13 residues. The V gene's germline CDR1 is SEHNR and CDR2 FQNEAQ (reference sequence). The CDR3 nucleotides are TGTGCCAGCAGCTCGACCTTTCCCAATGAGCAGTTCTTC. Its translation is CASSSTFPNEQFF.

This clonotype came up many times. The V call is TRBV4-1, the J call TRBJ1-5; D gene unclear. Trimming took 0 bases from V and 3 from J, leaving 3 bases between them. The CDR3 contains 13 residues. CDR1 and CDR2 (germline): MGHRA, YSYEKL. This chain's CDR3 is CASSQDHNQPQHF. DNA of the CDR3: TGCGCCAGCAGCCAAGATCACAATCAGCCCCAGCATTTT.

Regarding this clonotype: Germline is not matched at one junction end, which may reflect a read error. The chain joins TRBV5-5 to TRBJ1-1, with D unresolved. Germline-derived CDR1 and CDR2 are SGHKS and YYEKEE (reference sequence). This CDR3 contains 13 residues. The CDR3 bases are TGTGCCAGCAGCTCCCAGGTGGGCCTTGAAACTTTCTTT. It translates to CASSSQVGLETFF.

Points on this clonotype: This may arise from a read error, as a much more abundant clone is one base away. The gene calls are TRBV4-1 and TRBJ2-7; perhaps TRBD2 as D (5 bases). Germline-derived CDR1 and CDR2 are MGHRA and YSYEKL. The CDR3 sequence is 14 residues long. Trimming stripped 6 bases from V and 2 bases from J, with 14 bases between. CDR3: CASRLTRGAYEQYF. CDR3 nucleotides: TGCGCCAGCAGGCTAACTCGGGGTGCCTACGAGCAGTACTTC.

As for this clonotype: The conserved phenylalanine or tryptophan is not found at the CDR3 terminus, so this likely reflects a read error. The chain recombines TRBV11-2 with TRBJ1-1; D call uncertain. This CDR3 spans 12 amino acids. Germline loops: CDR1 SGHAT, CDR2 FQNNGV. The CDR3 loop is CASGLVGTEAFL. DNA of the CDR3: TGTGCCAGCGGCTTAGTGGGCACTGAAGCTTTCTTA.

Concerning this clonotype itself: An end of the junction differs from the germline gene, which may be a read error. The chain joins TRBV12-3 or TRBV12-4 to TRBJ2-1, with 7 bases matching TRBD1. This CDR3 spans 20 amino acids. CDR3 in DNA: TGTGCCAGCAGCCCTAAGGACAGGTGGGCGTCGATGTTCTTCTACAATGAGCAGCTCTTC. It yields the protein CASSPKDRWASMFFYNEQLF.

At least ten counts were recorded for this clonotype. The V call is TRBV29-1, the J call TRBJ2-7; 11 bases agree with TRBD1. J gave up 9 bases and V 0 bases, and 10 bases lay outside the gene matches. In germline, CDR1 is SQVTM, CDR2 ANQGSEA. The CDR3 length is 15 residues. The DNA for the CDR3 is TGCAGCGTTGAAGAGGCCGGGACAGGGGGGCGGTGGCAGTACTTC. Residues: CSVEEAGTGGRWQYF.

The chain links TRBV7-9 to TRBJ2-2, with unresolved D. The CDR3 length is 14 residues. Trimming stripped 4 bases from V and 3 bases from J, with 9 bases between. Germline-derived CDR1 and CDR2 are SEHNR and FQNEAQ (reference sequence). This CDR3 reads CASSSRIYTGELFF. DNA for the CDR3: TGTGCCAGCAGCTCGAGAATATACACCGGGGAGCTGTTTTTT.

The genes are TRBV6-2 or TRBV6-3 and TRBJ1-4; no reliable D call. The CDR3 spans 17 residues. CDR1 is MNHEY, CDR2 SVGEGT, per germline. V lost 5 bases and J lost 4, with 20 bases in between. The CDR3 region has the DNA TGTGCCAGCAGTCTCCGTCACCACGGGCGGAGTAATGAAAAACTGTTTTTT. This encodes CASSLRHHGRSNEKLFF.

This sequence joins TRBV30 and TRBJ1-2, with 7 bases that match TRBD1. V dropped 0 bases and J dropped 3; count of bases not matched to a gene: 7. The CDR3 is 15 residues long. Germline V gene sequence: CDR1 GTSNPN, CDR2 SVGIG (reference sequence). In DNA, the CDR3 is TGTGCCTGGAGTGTGCAGACAGGGTCTTACTATGGCTACACCTTC. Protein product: CAWSVQTGSYYGYTF.

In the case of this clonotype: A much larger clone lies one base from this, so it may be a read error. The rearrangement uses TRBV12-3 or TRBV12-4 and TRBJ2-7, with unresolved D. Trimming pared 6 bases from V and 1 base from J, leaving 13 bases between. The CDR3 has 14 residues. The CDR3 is CASSPRARSYEQYF. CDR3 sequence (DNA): TGTGCCAGCAGCCCTAGGGCCCGATCCTACGAGCAGTACTTC.

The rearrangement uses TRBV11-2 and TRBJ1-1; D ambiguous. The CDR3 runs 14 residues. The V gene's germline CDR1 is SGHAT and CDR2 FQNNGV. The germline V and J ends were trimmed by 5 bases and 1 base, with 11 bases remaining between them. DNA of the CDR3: TGTGCCAGCAGCAGAGAGACTACGAACACTGAAGCTTTCTTT. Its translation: CASSRETTNTEAFF.

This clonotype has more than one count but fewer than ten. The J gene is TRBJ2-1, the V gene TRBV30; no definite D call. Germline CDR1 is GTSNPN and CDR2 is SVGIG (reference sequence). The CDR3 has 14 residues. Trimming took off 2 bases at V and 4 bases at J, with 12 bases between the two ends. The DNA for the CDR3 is TGTGCCTGGAGTTTAGGACGGATATACAATGAGCAGTTCTTC. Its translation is CAWSLGRIYNEQFF.

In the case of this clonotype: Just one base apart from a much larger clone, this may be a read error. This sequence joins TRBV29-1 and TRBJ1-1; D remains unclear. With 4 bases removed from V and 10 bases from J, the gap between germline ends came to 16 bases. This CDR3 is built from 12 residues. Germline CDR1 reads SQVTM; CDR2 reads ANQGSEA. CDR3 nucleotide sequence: TGCAGCGTTGTGTTAGGGCGCGAGGGAGCTTTCTTT. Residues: CSVVLGREGAFF. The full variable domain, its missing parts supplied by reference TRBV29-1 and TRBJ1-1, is SAVISQKPSRDICQRGTSLTIQCQVDSQVTMMFWYRQQPGQSLTLIATANQGSEATYESGFVIDKFPISRPNLTFSTLTVSNMSPEDSSIYLCSVVLGREGAFFGQGTRLTVV.

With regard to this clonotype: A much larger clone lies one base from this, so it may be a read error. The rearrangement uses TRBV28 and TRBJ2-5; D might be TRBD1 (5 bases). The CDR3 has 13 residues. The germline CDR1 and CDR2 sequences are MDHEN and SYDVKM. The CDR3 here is CAGRAGLEETQYF. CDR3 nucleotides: TGTGCCGGCAGGGCAGGGCTGGAAGAGACCCAGTACTTC. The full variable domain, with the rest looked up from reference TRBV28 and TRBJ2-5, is DVKVTQSSRYLVKRTGEKVFLECVQDMDHENMFWYRQDPGLGLRLIYFSYDVKMKEKGDIPEGYSVSREKKERFSLILESASTNQTSMYLCAGRAGLEETQYFGPGTRLLVL.

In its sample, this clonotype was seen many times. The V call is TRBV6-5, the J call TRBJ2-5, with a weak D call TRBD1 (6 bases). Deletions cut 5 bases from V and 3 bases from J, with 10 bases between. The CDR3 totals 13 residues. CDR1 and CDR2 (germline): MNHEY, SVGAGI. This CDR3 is CASSGSGEETQYF. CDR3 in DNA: TGTGCCAGCAGTGGTTCAGGGGAAGAGACCCAGTACTTC.

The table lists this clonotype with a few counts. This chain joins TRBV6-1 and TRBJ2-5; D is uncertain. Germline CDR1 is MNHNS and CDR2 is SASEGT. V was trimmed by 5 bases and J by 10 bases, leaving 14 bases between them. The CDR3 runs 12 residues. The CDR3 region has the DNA TGTGCCAGCAGTCCCCGGGCCCCAAGCCAGTACTTC. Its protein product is CASSPRAPSQYF.

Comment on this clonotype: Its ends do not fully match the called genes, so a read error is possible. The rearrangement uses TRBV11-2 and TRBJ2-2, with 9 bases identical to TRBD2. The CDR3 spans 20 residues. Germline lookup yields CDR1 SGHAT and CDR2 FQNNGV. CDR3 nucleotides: TGTGCCGGCAGTCAACCCTCAGGACTAGCGTATTCTACGGGGACCGGGGAGCTGTTTTTT. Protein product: CAGSQPSGLAYSTGTGELFF.

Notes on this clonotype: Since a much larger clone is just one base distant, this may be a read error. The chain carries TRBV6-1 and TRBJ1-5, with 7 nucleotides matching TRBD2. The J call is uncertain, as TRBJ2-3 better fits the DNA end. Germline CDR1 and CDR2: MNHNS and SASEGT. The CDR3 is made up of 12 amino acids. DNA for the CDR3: TGTGCCAGCACCCGGGGGGACCAGCCCCAGTATTTT. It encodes CASTRGDQPQYF.

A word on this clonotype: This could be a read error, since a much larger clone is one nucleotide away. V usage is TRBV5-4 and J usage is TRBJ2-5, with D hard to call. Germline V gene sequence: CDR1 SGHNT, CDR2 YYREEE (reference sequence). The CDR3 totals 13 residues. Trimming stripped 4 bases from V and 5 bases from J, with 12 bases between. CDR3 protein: CASSRADSETQYF. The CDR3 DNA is TGTGCCAGCAGCCGGGCTGATTCGGAGACCCAGTACTTC.

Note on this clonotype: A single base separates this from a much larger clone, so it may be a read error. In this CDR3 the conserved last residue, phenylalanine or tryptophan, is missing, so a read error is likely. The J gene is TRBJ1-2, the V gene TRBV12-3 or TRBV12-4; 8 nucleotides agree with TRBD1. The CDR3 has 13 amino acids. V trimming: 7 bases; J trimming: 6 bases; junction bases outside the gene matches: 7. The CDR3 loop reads CASILQGDHGYTV. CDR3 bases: TGTGCCAGCATCCTACAGGGGGACCATGGCTACACCGTC.

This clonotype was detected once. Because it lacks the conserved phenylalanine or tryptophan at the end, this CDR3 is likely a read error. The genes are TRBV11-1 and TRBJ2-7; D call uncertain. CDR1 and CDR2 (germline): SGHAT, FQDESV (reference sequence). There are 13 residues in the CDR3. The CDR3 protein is CASSFGGSCEQYY. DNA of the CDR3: TGTGCCAGCAGCTTCGGCGGTTCCTGCGAGCAGTACTAC.

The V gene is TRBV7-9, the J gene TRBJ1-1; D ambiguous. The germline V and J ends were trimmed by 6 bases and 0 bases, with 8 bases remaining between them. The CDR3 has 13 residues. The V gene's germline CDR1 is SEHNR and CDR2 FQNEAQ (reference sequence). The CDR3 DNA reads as TGTGCCAGCAGGACGAGTCTGAACACTGAAGCTTTCTTT. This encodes CASRTSLNTEAFF.

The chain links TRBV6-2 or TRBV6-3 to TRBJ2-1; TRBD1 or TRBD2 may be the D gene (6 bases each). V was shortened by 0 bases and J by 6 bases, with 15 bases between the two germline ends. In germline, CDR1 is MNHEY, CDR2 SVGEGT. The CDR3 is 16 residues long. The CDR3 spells CASSYSKTGAPNEQFF. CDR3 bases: TGTGCCAGCAGTTACTCGAAAACGGGGGCCCCCAATGAGCAGTTCTTC.